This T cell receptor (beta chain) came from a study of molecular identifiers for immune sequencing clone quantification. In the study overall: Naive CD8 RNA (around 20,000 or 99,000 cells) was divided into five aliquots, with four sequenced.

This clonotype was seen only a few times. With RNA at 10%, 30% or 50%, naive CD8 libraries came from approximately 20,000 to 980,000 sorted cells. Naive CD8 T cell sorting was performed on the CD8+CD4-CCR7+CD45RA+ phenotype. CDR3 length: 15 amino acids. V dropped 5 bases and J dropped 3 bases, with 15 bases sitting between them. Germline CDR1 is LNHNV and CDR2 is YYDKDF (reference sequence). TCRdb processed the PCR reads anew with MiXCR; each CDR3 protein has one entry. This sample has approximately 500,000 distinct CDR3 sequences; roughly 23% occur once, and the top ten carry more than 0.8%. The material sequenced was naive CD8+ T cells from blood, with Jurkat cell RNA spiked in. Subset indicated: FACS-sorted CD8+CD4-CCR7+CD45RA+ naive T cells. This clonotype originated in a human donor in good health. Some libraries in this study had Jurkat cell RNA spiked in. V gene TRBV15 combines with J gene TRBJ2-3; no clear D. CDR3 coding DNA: TGTGCCACCAGCCCGGTCTCGCTGAGAACAGATACGCAGTATTTT. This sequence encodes CATSPVSLRTDTQYF.